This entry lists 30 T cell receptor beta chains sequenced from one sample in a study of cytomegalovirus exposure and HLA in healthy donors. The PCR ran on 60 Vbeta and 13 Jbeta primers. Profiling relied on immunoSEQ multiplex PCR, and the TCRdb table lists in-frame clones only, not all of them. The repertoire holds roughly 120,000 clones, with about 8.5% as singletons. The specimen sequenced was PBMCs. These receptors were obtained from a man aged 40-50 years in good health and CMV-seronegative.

Here the CDR3 reads CASSSGPYGYTF. CDR3 DNA sequence: TGTGCCAGTAGTTCAGGGCCCTATGGCTACACCTTC. This chain links TRBV19 with TRBJ1-2; D possibly corresponds to TRBD1 (5 bases). CDR1 is LNHDA and CDR2 is SQIVND in the germline V gene (reference sequence). V lost 5 bases and J lost 4, with 8 bases in between. The CDR3 consists of 12 residues.

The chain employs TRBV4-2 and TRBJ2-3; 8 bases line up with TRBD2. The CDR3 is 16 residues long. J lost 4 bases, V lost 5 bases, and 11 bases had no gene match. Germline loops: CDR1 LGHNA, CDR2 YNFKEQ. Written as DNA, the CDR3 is TGTGCCAGCAGCATGTCACTTAGCGGGGCCGCAGATACGCAGTATTTT. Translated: CASSMSLSGAADTQYF.

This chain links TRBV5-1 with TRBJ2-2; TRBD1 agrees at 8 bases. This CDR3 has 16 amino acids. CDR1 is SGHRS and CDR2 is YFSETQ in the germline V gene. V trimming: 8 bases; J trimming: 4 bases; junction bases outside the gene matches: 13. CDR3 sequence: CASTYLAGGRTGELFF. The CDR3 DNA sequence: TGCGCCAGTACTTATCTGGCAGGGGGCCGCACCGGGGAGCTGTTTTTT.

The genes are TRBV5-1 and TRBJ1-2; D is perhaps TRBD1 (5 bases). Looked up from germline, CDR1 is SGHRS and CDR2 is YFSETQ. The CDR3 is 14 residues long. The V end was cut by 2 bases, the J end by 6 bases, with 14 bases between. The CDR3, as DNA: TGCGCCAGCAGCTTTGTAGGGGAGGACAATGGCTACACCTTC. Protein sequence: CASSFVGEDNGYTF.

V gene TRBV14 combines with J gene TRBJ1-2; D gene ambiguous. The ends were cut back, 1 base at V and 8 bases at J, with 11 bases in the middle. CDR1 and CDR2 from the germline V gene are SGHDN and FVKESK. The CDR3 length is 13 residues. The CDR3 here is CASSQGPGDGYTF. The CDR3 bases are TGTGCCAGCAGCCAAGGCCCGGGTGACGGCTACACCTTC.

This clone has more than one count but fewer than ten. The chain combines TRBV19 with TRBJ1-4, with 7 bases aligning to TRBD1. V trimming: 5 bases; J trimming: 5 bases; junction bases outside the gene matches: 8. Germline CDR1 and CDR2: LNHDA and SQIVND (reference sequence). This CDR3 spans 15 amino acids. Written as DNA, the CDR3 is TGTGCCAGTAGTTTTCCGGGACAGAGGAATGAAAAACTGTTTTTT. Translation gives CASSFPGQRNEKLFF.

The CDR3 sequence is CAWDKTGEGQPQHF. CDR3 DNA sequence: TGTGCCTGGGACAAAACAGGGGAAGGTCAGCCCCAGCATTTT. The gene calls are TRBV30 and TRBJ1-5; 7 nucleotides match TRBD1. This CDR3 is 14 amino acids long. Trimming took 5 bases from V and 6 from J; bases not matched to a gene: 10. In germline, CDR1 is GTSNPN, CDR2 SVGIG (reference sequence).

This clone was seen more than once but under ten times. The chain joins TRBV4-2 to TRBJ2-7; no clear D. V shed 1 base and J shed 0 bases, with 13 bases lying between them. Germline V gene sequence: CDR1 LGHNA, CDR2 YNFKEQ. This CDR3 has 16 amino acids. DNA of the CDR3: TGTGCCAGCAGCCAAGTTCAGACGGGTTACTCCTACGAGCAGTACTTC. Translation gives CASSQVQTGYSYEQYF.

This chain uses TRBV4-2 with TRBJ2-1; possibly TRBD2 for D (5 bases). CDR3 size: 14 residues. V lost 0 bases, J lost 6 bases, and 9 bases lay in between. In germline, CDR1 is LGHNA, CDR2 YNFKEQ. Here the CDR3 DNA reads TGTGCCAGCAGCCAAGATCTACGGGGCAATGAGCAGTTCTTC. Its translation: CASSQDLRGNEQFF.

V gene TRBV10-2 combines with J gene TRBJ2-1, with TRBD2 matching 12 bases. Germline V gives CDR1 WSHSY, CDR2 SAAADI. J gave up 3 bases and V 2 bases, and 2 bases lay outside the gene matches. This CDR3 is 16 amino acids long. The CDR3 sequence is CASSEASGGVYNEQFF. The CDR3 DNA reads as TGCGCCAGCAGTGAGGCTAGCGGGGGGGTCTACAATGAGCAGTTCTTC.

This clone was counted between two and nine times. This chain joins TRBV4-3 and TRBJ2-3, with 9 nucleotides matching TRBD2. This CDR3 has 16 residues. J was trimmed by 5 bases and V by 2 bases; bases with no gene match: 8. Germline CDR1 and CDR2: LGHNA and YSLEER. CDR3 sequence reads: CASSQMAGGRGDTQYF. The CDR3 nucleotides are TGCGCCAGCAGCCAAATGGCGGGGGGGCGGGGAGATACGCAGTATTTT.

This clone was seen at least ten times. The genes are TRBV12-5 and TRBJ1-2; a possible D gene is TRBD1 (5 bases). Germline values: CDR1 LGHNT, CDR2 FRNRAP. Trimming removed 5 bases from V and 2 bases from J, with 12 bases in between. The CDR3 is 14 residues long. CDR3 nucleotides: TGTGCTAGTGGTCGACAGCCCGAGAACTATGGCTACACCTTC. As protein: CASGRQPENYGYTF.

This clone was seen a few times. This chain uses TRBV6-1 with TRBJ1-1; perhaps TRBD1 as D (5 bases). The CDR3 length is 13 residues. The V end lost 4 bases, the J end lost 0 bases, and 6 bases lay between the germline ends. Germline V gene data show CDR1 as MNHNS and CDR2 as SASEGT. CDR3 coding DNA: TGTGCCAGCAGTGGACAGTTGAACACTGAAGCTTTCTTT. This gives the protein CASSGQLNTEAFF.

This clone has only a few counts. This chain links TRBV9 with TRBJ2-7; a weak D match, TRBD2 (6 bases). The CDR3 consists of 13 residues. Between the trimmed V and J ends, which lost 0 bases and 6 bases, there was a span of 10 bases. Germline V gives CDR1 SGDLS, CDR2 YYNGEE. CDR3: CASSVDVGGEQYF. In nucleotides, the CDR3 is TGTGCCAGCAGCGTAGATGTCGGGGGCGAGCAGTACTTC.

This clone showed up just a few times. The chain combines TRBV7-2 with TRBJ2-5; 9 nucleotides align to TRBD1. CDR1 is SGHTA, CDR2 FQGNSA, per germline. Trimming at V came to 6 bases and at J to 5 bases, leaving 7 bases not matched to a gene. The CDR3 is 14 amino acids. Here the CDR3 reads CASRATGGWETQYF. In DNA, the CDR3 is TGTGCCAGCAGAGCAACAGGGGGCTGGGAGACCCAGTACTTC.

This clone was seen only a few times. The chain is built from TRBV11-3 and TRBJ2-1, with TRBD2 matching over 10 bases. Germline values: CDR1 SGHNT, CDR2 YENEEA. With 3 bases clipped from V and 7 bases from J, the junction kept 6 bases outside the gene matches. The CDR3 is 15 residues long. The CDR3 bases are TGTGCCAGCAGCTTCAGCGGGGGGGCTTATAATGAGCAGTTCTTC. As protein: CASSFSGGAYNEQFF.

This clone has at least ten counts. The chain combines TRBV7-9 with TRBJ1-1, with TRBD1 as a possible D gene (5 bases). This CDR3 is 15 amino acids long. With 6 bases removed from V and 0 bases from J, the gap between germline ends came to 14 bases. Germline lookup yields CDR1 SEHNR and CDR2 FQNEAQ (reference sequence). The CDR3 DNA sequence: TGTGCCAGCAGGCGTGACCGGGGGGTGAACACTGAAGCTTTCTTT. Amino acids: CASRRDRGVNTEAFF.

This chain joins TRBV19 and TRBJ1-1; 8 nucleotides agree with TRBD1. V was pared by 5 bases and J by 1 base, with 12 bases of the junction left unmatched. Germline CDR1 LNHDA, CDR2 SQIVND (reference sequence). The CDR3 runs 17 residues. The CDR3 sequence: CASSSRLRGLENTEAFF. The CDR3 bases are TGTGCCAGTAGTTCCCGTCTCAGGGGGCTAGAGAACACTGAAGCTTTCTTT. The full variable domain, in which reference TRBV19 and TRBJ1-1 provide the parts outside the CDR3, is DGGITQSPKYLFRKEGQNVTLSCEQNLNHDAMYWYRQDPGQGLRLIYYSQIVNDFQKGDIAEGYSVSREKKESFPLTVTSAQKNPTAFYLCASSSRLRGLENTEAFFGQGTRLTVV.

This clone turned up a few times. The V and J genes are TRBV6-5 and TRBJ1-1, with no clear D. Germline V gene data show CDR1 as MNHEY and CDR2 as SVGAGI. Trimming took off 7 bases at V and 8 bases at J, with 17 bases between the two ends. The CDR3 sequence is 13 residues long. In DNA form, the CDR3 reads TGTGCCAGCACCAAAGGGAGGCTGGGAGAAGCTTTCTTT. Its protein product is CASTKGRLGEAFF.

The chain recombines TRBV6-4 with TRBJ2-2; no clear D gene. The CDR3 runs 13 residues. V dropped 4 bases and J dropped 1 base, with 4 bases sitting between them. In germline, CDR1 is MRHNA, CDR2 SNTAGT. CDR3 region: CASSGENTGELFF. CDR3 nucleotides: TGTGCCAGCAGTGGAGAGAACACCGGGGAGCTGTTTTTT.

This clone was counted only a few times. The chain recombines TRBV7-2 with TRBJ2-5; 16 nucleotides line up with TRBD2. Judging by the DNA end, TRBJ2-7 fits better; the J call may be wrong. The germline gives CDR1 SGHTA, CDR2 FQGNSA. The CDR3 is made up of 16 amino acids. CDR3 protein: CASSMGLAGGFDEQYF. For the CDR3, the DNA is TGTGCCAGCAGCATGGGACTAGCGGGGGGGTTTGACGAGCAGTACTTC.

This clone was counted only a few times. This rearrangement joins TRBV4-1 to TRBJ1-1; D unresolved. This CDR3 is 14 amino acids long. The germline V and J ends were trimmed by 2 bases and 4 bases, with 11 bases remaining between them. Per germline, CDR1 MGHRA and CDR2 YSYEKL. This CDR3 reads CASSQRPPGTEAFF. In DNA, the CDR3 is TGCGCCAGCAGCCAACGGCCCCCGGGCACTGAAGCTTTCTTT.

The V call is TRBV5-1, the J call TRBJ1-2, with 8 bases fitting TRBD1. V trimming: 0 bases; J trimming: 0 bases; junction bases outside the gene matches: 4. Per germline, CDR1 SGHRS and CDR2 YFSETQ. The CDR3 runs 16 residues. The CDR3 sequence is CASSLGGQAANYGYTF. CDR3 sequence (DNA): TGCGCCAGCAGCTTGGGGGGACAGGCAGCTAACTATGGCTACACCTTC.

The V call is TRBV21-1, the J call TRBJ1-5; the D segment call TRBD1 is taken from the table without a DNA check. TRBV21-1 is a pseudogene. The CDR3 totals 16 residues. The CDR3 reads CASSEARGPQHQPQHF. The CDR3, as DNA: TGTGCCAGCAGCGAAGCCAGGGGGCCCCAACATCAGCCCCAGCATTTT.

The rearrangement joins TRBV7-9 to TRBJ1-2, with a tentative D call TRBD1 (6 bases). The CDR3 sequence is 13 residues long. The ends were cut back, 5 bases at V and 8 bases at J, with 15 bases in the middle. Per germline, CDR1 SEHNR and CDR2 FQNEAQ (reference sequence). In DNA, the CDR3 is TGTGCCAGCAGCGATACAGGGAAGAGCGGCTACACCTTC. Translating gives CASSDTGKSGYTF.

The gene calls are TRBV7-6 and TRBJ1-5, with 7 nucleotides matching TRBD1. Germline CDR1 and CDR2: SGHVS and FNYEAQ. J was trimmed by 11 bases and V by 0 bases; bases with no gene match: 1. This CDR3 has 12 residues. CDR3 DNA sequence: TGTGCCAGCAGCTTAGCCCAGGGGGCCCAGCATTTT. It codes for CASSLAQGAQHF. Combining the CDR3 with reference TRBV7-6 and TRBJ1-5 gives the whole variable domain GAGVSQSPRYKVTKRGQDVALRCDPISGHVSLYWYRQALGQGPEFLTYFNYEAQQDKSGLPNDRFSAERPEGSISTLTIQRTEQRDSAMYRCASSLAQGAQHFGDGTRLSIL.

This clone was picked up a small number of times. CDR3 protein: CASSQAGQGRGLFF. The CDR3 nucleotides are TGCGCCAGCAGCCAGGCGGGACAGGGCAGAGGACTGTTTTTT. The chain couples TRBV4-1 to TRBJ1-4; 9 nucleotides agree with TRBD1. With V trimmed by 3 bases and J by 13 bases, 9 bases remained unmatched. Germline loops: CDR1 MGHRA, CDR2 YSYEKL. The CDR3 totals 14 residues.

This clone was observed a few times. CDR3 region: CASSLKLLTDTQYF. CDR3 in DNA: TGTGCCAGCAGCTTAAAACTGCTCACAGATACGCAGTATTTT. The chain links TRBV13 to TRBJ2-3; D is unclear. The V end was cut by 2 bases, the J end by 2 bases, with 8 bases between. The germline V gene encodes CDR1 PRHDT and CDR2 FYEKMQ (reference sequence). The CDR3 runs 14 residues.

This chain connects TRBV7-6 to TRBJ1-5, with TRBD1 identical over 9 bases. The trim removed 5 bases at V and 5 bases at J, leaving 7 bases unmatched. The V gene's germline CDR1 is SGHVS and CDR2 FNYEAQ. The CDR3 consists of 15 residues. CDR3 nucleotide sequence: TGTGCCAGCAGCGCGACGGGACAGGGAGATCAGCCCCAGCATTTT. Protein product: CASSATGQGDQPQHF.

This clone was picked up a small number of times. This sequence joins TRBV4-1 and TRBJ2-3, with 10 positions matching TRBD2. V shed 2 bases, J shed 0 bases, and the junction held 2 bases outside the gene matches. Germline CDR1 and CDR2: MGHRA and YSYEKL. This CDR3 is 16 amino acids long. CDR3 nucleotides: TGCGCCAGCAGCCAAACTAGCGGGGTCAGCACAGATACGCAGTATTTT. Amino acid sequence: CASSQTSGVSTDTQYF.